What follows are 23 T cell receptor beta chains derived from one specimen sequenced in a study of response to subunit inactivated influenza vaccine. TCRdb reprocessed the RT-PCR reads with MiXCR, giving one entry per CDR3 protein. The sample lists around 500,000 distinct CDR3 sequences, about 10% occurring once. The sequenced sample was PBMCs from blood, obtained roughly 46 days after vaccination. The receptors derive from a man in his fifties who received an inactivated influenza vaccine.

This clonotype was seen a handful of times. The chain has TRBV20-1 and TRBJ1-5; D is undetermined. CDR3 length: 14 residues. Trimming removed 3 bases from V and 4 bases from J, with 13 bases in between. From germline, CDR1 is DFQATT and CDR2 SNEGSKA (reference sequence). In DNA, the CDR3 is TGCAGTGCTAGGATGCAGGTGCTAAATCAGCCCCAGCATTTT. As protein: CSARMQVLNQPQHF.

In this sample, this clonotype turned up a few times. This chain joins TRBV2 and TRBJ1-5; 7 positions match TRBD1. The V and J ends lost 6 bases and 4 bases, in that order; junction bases with no gene match: 3. This CDR3 comprises 13 residues. CDR1 and CDR2 from the germline V gene are SNHLY and FYNNEI. CDR3 in amino acids: CASRETGNQPQHF. CDR3 sequence (DNA): TGTGCCAGCAGGGAGACAGGGAATCAGCCCCAGCATTTT.

V gene TRBV28 combines with J gene TRBJ1-5; no clear D gene. The CDR3 spans 14 residues. The germline CDR1 and CDR2 sequences are MDHEN and SYDVKM. The V end lost 6 bases, the J end lost 2 bases, and 11 bases lay between the germline ends. This CDR3 is CASSPTWGNQPQHF. CDR3 nucleotides: TGTGCCAGCAGCCCAACTTGGGGCAATCAGCCCCAGCATTTT.

There are a few counts of this clonotype. Here the CDR3 DNA reads TGCAGTGCTAGAGATGCGCGTTTGGAGACCCAGTACTTC. Translated: CSARDARLETQYF. This chain connects TRBV20-1 to TRBJ2-5; D gene ambiguous. Germline CDR1 DFQATT, CDR2 SNEGSKA (reference sequence). This CDR3 has 13 residues. With 0 bases removed from V and 5 bases from J, the gap between germline ends came to 10 bases.

Ten or more counts support this clonotype. This chain links TRBV7-2 with TRBJ2-1; TRBD2 might be the D (5 bases). V was trimmed by 9 bases and J by 5 bases, leaving 14 bases between them. Germline V gene data show CDR1 as SGHTA and CDR2 as FQGNSA. CDR3 size: 13 residues. This chain's CDR3 is CASKLGPNNEQFF. As DNA, the CDR3 is TGTGCCAGTAAACTAGGGCCGAACAATGAGCAGTTCTTC.

This clonotype was seen only a few times. V usage is TRBV10-2 and J usage is TRBJ1-5; 7 bases align to TRBD1. The germline CDR1 and CDR2 sequences are WSHSY and SAAADI. V was clipped by 6 bases and J by 3 bases; unmatched bases: 8. The CDR3 totals 15 residues. CDR3 DNA sequence: TGCGCCAGCAGAGAGACAGGGCGCAACAATCAGCCCCAGCATTTT. Translated, it gives CASRETGRNNQPQHF.

Ten or more counts support this clonotype. The chain is built from TRBV2 and TRBJ1-5; tentative D call: TRBD1 (6 bases). This CDR3 is built from 14 residues. V dropped 4 bases and J dropped 1 base, with 8 bases sitting between them. The germline V gene encodes CDR1 SNHLY and CDR2 FYNNEI. CDR3 loop: CASSVQGSNQPQHF. As DNA, the CDR3 is TGTGCCAGCAGTGTCCAGGGGAGCAATCAGCCCCAGCATTTT.

Regarding this clonotype: The conserved phenylalanine or tryptophan is not found at the CDR3 terminus, so this likely reflects a read error. The chain has TRBV5-1 and TRBJ2-7, with 8 bases aligning to TRBD1. This CDR3 has 18 residues. The germline V gene encodes CDR1 SGHRS and CDR2 YFSETQ. The junction had 16 bases not matched to a gene; V was cut back by 3 bases and J by 2 bases. The DNA of the CDR3 is TGCGCCAGCAGCTCCGAACCGATTGGACAGGGTCAGGCCTACGAGCAGTACTTA. This codes for CASSSEPIGQGQAYEQYL.

Many counts were recorded for this clonotype. The chain has TRBV6-1 and TRBJ1-1; no reliable D call. Trimming stripped 5 bases from V and 4 bases from J, with 14 bases between. The CDR3 is 14 residues long. Germline V gives CDR1 MNHNS, CDR2 SASEGT. The CDR3 bases are TGTGCCAGCAGTCAACGGAGACTCAGCACTGAAGCTTTCTTT. This sequence encodes CASSQRRLSTEAFF.

This clonotype was picked up a small number of times. V usage is TRBV2 and J usage is TRBJ2-5; D is unclear. The CDR3 totals 13 residues. The V gene lost 6 bases and the J gene lost 5 bases, with 13 bases spanning the gap. The germline gives CDR1 SNHLY, CDR2 FYNNEI. The CDR3 protein is CASSKGPAETQYF. CDR3 in DNA: TGTGCCAGCAGCAAAGGGCCTGCCGAGACCCAGTACTTC. Full variable domain (remainder filled in from reference TRBV2 and TRBJ2-5): EPEVTQTPSHQVTQMGQEVILRCVPISNHLYFYWYRQILGQKVEFLVSFYNNEISEKSEIFDDQFSVERPDGSNFTLKIRSTKLEDSAMYFCASSKGPAETQYFGPGTRLLVL.

This clonotype was found a few times. The chain joins TRBV6-5 to TRBJ1-2; possibly TRBD1 for D (5 bases). With 0 bases removed from V and 8 bases from J, the gap between germline ends came to 13 bases. Per the germline V gene, CDR1 is MNHEY and CDR2 is SVGAGI. The CDR3 extends over 14 amino acids. This CDR3 reads CASSYSTGGAGYTF. The CDR3 DNA is TGTGCCAGCAGTTACTCGACGGGAGGGGCGGGCTACACCTTC.

J is TRBJ2-2 and V is TRBV4-1, with D perhaps matching TRBD1 or TRBD2 (5 bases each). V shed 4 bases and J shed 3 bases, with 12 bases lying between them. Germline CDR1 is MGHRA and CDR2 is YSYEKL. The CDR3 covers 15 residues. CDR3 sequence: CASSPQDLDTGELFF. The DNA for the CDR3 is TGCGCCAGCAGCCCACAGGACTTGGACACCGGGGAGCTGTTTTTT.

The sample holds many counts of this clonotype. The CDR3 sequence: CAISESSMGGTVKNIQYF. The CDR3 coding sequence is TGTGCCATCAGTGAGTCGTCAATGGGGGGGACAGTAAAAAACATTCAGTACTTC. The chain has TRBV10-3 and TRBJ2-4; D possibly uses TRBD1 or TRBD2 (7 bases each). CDR3 length equals 18 residues. Germline CDR1 is ENHRY and CDR2 is SYGVKD. V shed 0 bases and J shed 4 bases, with 19 bases lying between them.

The CDR3 here is CASSATGRNEQFF. As DNA, the CDR3 is TGTGCCAGCAGCGCGACAGGGCGGAATGAGCAGTTCTTC. The genes are TRBV6-1 and TRBJ2-1; 7 bases are shared with TRBD1. CDR3 length: 13 residues. Germline CDR1 and CDR2: MNHNS and SASEGT. V shed 6 bases, J shed 7 bases, and the junction held 6 bases outside the gene matches.

This clonotype was picked up a small number of times. V and J are TRBV18 and TRBJ2-3, with 14 bases identical to TRBD2. The CDR3 length is 17 residues. The germline V gene has CDR1 KGHSH and CDR2 LQKENI. Trimming took 1 base from V and 1 from J; bases not matched to a gene: 1. The CDR3 reads CASSPLGLAGGTDTQYF. The DNA for the CDR3 is TGTGCCAGCTCACCACTGGGACTAGCGGGAGGCACAGATACGCAGTATTTT.

This clonotype has just a few counts. The chain couples TRBV5-1 to TRBJ2-6, with D tentatively TRBD2 (5 bases). The CDR3 runs to 16 residues. Looked up from germline, CDR1 is SGHRS and CDR2 is YFSETQ. V was clipped by 4 bases and J by 1 base, with 12 bases between them. CDR3 coding DNA: TGCGCCAGCAGCCAAGAGCCGGGATCTGGGGCCAACGTCCTGACTTTC. This sequence encodes CASSQEPGSGANVLTF.

This clonotype was seen a few times. The rearrangement links TRBV7-2 to TRBJ2-1; 11 bases agree with TRBD2. This CDR3 contains 18 residues. V trimming: 0 bases; J trimming: 3 bases; junction bases outside the gene matches: 7. CDR1 and CDR2 (germline): SGHTA, FQGNSA. CDR3 DNA sequence: TGTGCCAGCAGCTTAGCGGGGGGCGGGACTAGCGGCTACAATGAGCAGTTCTTC. As protein: CASSLAGGGTSGYNEQFF.

This clonotype was detected ten times or more. The chain recombines TRBV7-2 with TRBJ1-3; D might be TRBD1 (6 bases). V lost 4 bases to trimming and J lost 2 bases, with 9 bases between them. The CDR3 runs to 14 residues. Germline CDR1 and CDR2: SGHTA and FQGNSA. CDR3 DNA sequence: TGTGCCAGCAGCTCCGGACAGCCTGGAAACACCATATATTTT. Residues: CASSSGQPGNTIYF.

This clonotype was observed a few times. This sequence joins TRBV12-3 or TRBV12-4 and TRBJ2-7; perhaps TRBD2 as D (5 bases). The V end lost 4 bases, the J end lost 0 bases, and 7 bases lay between the germline ends. This CDR3 is 13 amino acids long. The CDR3 loop reads CASSWRSSYEQYF. In DNA form, the CDR3 reads TGTGCCAGCAGTTGGAGGAGCTCCTACGAGCAGTACTTC.

V and J are TRBV6-1 and TRBJ2-3; D tentatively fits TRBD1 or TRBD2 (5 bases each). The CDR3 extends over 12 amino acids. Germline CDR1 is MNHNS and CDR2 is SASEGT. Trimming took 8 bases from V and 8 from J, leaving 14 bases between them. CDR3 region: CASGRGGGTQYF. The CDR3 DNA is TGTGCCAGCGGTCGGGGCGGAGGTACGCAGTATTTT.

Many counts were recorded for this clonotype. The J gene is TRBJ2-3, the V gene TRBV9; the match to TRBD2 covers 10 bases. The CDR3 consists of 16 residues. Germline V lookup: CDR1 SGDLS, CDR2 YYNGEE. V was pared by 0 bases and J by 0 bases, with 1 base of the junction left unmatched. The CDR3 spells CASSVASGSSTDTQYF. For the CDR3, the DNA is TGTGCCAGCAGCGTAGCTAGCGGGAGTAGCACAGATACGCAGTATTTT.

As to this clonotype: At one boundary the junction diverges from the germline segment, which might be a read error. The genes are TRBV10-3 and TRBJ2-5; weak D call: TRBD1 (7 bases). CDR1 is ENHRY, CDR2 SYGVKD, per germline. This CDR3 contains 11 residues. This chain's CDR3 is CGIRGDRTQYF. CDR3 DNA sequence: TGTGGCATCAGGGGGGATCGAACCCAGTACTTC.

The rearrangement links TRBV11-3 to TRBJ2-5, with TRBD2 matching over 8 bases. In germline, CDR1 is SGHNT, CDR2 YENEEA. This CDR3 region has 15 residues. The trim removed 3 bases at V and 5 bases at J, leaving 8 bases unmatched. CDR3 DNA: TGTGCCAGCAGCTTTAATCGGGGGGGAGCCGAGACCCAGTACTTC. It specifies CASSFNRGGAETQYF.